This T cell receptor beta chain was documented in a study of cytomegalovirus exposure and HLA in healthy donors (dated by TCRdb to about 2017). Regarding the complete study: According to an earlier analysis of several hundred of the donors, about 179 million T cells yielded 95 million to 140 million unique TCR beta sequences and around 280 Gb of sequence data. An early release covering around 630 HLA-typed donors comprised about 310 gigabases of sequencing data and around 80 million unique TCR sequences. The genetic ancestry cluster associated with self-reported Caucasian donors included about 81% of the 398 genotyped donors. The study aimed to test whether signatures of past pathogen exposure could be identified by cataloging public T cell receptors. The T cell repertoires of about 700 subjects were profiled by immunosequencing and related to cytomegalovirus serostatus. In addition to the first cohort of 666 subjects, a separate validation cohort of around 110 different subjects was used. High-throughput TCR immunosequencing, statistical association of individual TCRs with disease status, and machine learning were combined to predict cytomegalovirus infection status. In a later analysis, previously published TCR beta repertoires from 600 to 850 donors were re-analyzed and high-resolution HLA genotyping was added so that TCR occurrence patterns could be studied. Rather than drawing on any new phenotypic data, the later analysis identified candidate immune exposures from TCR beta sequences and the way those sequences occurred across donors. An earlier analysis of roughly 580 of the donors used high-throughput TCR beta sequencing to judge whether each TCR beta V gene segment behaved as functional or pseudogenic. Donor age, sex, ethnicity and CMV serostatus were compiled alongside the repertoire data. A later genetic analysis took genome-wide SNP genotypes for 398 of the 666 donors and used that subset as a discovery cohort. All discovery cohort repertoires had been generated on a single sequencing platform. HLA typing covered class I and class II loci at four-digit resolution. Typing coverage differed by locus: A, B, C, DRB1 and DQB1 were typed in about 629-640 donors, DQA1 in approximately 520, DPA1 in nearly 610, and DPB1 in 400 to 490. Because of strong linkage in the cohort, five DR-DQ haplotypes were treated as single units for association and clustering. Among about 400 genotyped donors of the cohort, an average of around 240,000 unique TCR beta nucleotide sequences was sequenced per donor, of which 15% to 20% were non-productive.

The investigation overall reported the following: This cohort had only TCR beta chains sequenced, and the lack of alpha or paired-chain data limited which features could be detected. In vitro tests confirmed that three of the cytomegalovirus-associated TCR beta chains recognize cytomegalovirus antigens. Immune exposure information for the cohort was limited to CMV serostatus. The authors suggested that the approach could potentially be generalized to other disease states and immunological phenotypes. According to a later analysis, parvovirus B19, influenza, CMV and Epstein-Barr virus appeared linked to several top co-occurrence clusters. In a later analysis, TCR association rates were found to vary across HLA loci, with the most associated TCRs seen for DRB1 alleles and the fewest for HLA-C alleles. Assigning TCR associations to individual alleles was difficult when HLA alleles, especially DR and DQ, strongly co-occurred. A further reported finding was that TCR beta sequences accurately predicted the HLA-A and HLA-B alleles for most subjects in the first cohort. Some IMGT-functional V segments, including TRBV6-2 and TRBV6-3, could not be distinguished by the 87-base-pair reads and were therefore excluded. Because counts were too low, more than 15 rarely observed V segments, including chromosome 9 orphons, were excluded from the earlier analysis of 500 to 700 of the donors. Correlated functional status among segregating V segments might reflect linkage disequilibrium, but an unknown experimental factor could not be ruled out. A later genetic analysis associated a missense DCLRE1C variant with V-gene and J-gene trimming of TCR beta chains, and an independent cohort replicated the association. Compared with the roughly 720-donor mean, donors in an Asian-associated ancestry cluster had fewer N-insertions in productive TCRs, according to a later genetic analysis. Roughly uniform sequencing depth across donors was assumed in presence/absence analyses, although this assumption may not hold. Compared with equally common non-associated chains, HLA-associated TCR beta chains in a later analysis were more clonally expanded and had lower generation probabilities. Because HLA typing was unavailable for some donors at each locus, only the typed subset was used in association tests. Most TCR sequences were observed very rarely across donors, whereas some public TCRs were present in many individuals. Specific HLA alleles were associated with roughly 17,000 TCR beta sequences at a false discovery rate of 0.05 in a later analysis. A cluster of highly shared sequence variants was judged likely to represent a technical artifact of the sequencing pipeline. The classifier was reported to diagnose cytomegalovirus status with high specificity and sensitivity in both the original and validation cohorts. Most CMV-associated TCR beta chains appeared to be HLA-restricted in a later analysis, and the HLA associations seemed to be driven largely by CMV exposure. The study gave a list of over 150 TCR beta chains associated with cytomegalovirus. Broadly in line with IMGT annotations, most TCR beta V segments showed up in productive rearrangements about 90% or about 30% of the time in an earlier analysis of approximately 600 of the donors.

The cohort consisted of 650 to 700 healthy bone marrow donors. At the time of sampling, all cohort members were nominally healthy, though unrecorded immune exposures were likely present. The donor tested CMV seropositive and was one of the 289 seropositive cohort members. A peripheral blood sample was collected from each donor, and TCR beta sequencing was performed on peripheral blood mononuclear cells. The Qiagen DNeasy Blood Extraction Kit was used to extract genomic DNA from the blood cell samples. To note about this clone: The clone's antigen remains unknown.

The receptor library was made with the immunoSEQ multiplex PCR assay. For the multiplex PCR, a mixture combining 60 forward primers for TCR Vbeta segments and 13 reverse primers for TCR Jbeta segments was used. Amplification of the CDR3 region of rearranged TCR beta genes was performed with a multiplex PCR assay on genomic DNA. Amplified TCR beta libraries were sequenced as 87-base-pair reads on the Illumina HiSeq System. Per the source publication's procedure: In a later analysis, some 80 million unique TCR beta chains were counted across the 666 repertoires, and approximately 9.9 million of these chains were shared by at least two donors. To remove PCR and sequencing errors, raw reads were error-corrected and collapsed into unique sequences using a nearest-neighbor algorithm that merged closely related sequences. To assign V, D and J gene segments, CDR3 sequences were aligned to IMGT reference sequences. Each retained sequence needed at least a six-nucleotide match to both a V gene segment and a J gene segment. Rearrangements were classified as productive when the CDR3 lacked stop codons and remained in frame with V and J, and all other rearrangements were classified as non-productive. Following IMGT convention, CDR3 was defined as the stretch from the second conserved V-encoded cysteine to the conserved J-encoded phenylalanine. In an earlier analysis of around 640 of the donors, sequences lacking an unambiguous match to a single V gene segment were excluded. An earlier analysis of 550 to 650 of the donors classified V segments as functional when productive rearrangements were above 56.7% and as segregating when the standard deviation between donors was above 5%. A statistical classification framework was built for diagnosing cytomegalovirus status from the catalog of TCR beta chain sequences. In a later analysis, V and J genes were assigned by comparing TCR nucleotide sequences against IMGT/GENE-DB human TR gene sequences. A later analysis assigned CDR3 sequences and most-parsimonious VDJ recombination scenarios with the TCRdist pipeline. In a later analysis, each TCR beta chain was defined by its CDR3 amino acid sequence together with its V-gene family, and reads without a unique V-gene family were excluded. A later analysis removed roughly 590 highly shared, low-generation-probability nucleotide sequences to deal with suspected cross-contamination and a sequencing artifact. For each public chain, a later analysis derived a clonal expansion index from normalized ranks of inferred template counts within each repertoire. A later analysis computed generation probabilities with a VDJ recombination model fitted to out-of-frame rearrangements, and checked the results against IGoR. In a later analysis, hypergeometric tests were used to score TCR-TCR, TCR-HLA and TCR-CMV co-occurrence, with a repertoire-size bias correction applied to TCR pairs. In a later analysis, false discovery rates were estimated by permuting HLA or CMV assignments 20 times. In a later analysis, co-occurring TCRs were grouped with DBSCAN, and TCRdist sequence similarity was added when clustering was performed within HLA-allele-positive subsets. Co-occurrence clustering excluded repertoires with fewer than 30,000 or more than 120,000 public chains, plus five with anomalous nucleotide sharing. Imported from immuneACCESS, the table was reduced by TCRdb to in-frame sequences with V and J called. These copies leave out some clones; in studies compared against another copy, an unresolved V gene accounts for under half, and the cause of the remainder is not known. V and J calls and clone size are as listed in that table; D and trimming were resolved from the DNA. This sample's table has entries for around 52,000 clones. The ten largest clones take up roughly 9.6% of the sample.

Including the terminal cysteine and phenylalanine, the CDR3 comprises 15 residues. Only the CDR3 portion is preserved as DNA: 45 bases, with reading frame beginning at the first base. Via the germline V gene (reference sequence), CDR1 is LNHDA and CDR2 SQIVND. Trimming takes 6 bases off V and 4 bases off J; junction bases not matched to a gene: 3. Sequencing input: PBMCs. This receptor chain uses TRBV19 and TRBJ2-3, with 14 middle bases fitting TRBD2. The sequence came from a woman in her forties or fifties in good health and CMV-seropositive. The CDR3 is CASSRLAGGADTQYF. The DNA sequence reads TGTGCCAGTAGCCGACTAGCGGGAGGGGCAGATACGCAGTATTTT.